The present T cell receptor beta chain was sequenced within a study of T-cell memory formation after mild COVID-19. TCRdb called the 5' RACE reads again in MiXCR, with one record for every CDR3 protein. The table records about 360,000 distinct CDR3 sequences, around 15% of them present only once. V was cut by 0 bases and J by 8 bases, with 14 bases left in between. Germline V CDR1 and CDR2: SGHRS, YFSETQ. This CDR3 comprises 14 residues. The origin of this receptor is a man younger than 35 who had mild COVID-19 (a few samples of this study predate the infection). Cell type and time point are not known. Sequencing was done on a sample of PBMCs or a T cell subset sorted from them (not recorded which). The chain uses TRBV5-1 and TRBJ1-1; perhaps TRBD1 as D (6 bases). DNA for the CDR3: TGCGCCAGCAGCTTGGCCGGGGGCACAGGCGAAGCTTTCTTT. This sequence encodes CASSLAGGTGEAFF.